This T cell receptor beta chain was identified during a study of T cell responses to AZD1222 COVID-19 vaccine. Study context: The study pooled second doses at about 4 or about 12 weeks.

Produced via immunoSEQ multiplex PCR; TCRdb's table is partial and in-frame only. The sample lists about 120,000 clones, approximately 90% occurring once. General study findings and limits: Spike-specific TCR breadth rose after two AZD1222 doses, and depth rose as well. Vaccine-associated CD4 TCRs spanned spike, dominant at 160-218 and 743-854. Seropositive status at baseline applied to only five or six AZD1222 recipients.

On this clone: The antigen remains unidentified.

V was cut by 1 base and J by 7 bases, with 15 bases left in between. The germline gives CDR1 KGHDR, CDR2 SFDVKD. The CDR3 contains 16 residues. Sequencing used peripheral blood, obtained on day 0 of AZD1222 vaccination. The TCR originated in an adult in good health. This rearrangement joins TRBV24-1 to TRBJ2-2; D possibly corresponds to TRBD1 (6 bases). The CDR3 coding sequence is TGTGCCACCAGTGATTTACAGGGACCGCTCAACGGGGAGCTGTTTTTT. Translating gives CATSDLQGPLNGELFF.